A selection of T cell receptor beta chains follows, all from one sample in a study of blood T cell repertoires in COVID-19. Clones were sequenced by immunoSEQ multiplex PCR, and TCRdb holds only the in-frame ones, with some missing. The profile shows around 250,000 clones, 75% to 95% of them singletons. Sequencing was done on a sample of PBMCs or T cells enriched from blood (not recorded which). All receptors come from a man aged 35 to 55 who had been exposed to COVID-19. CDR3s include the opening cysteine and the closing phenylalanine or tryptophan. D genes are given only for firm matches. The size field is filled for only some rows; it gives once, few, many or a size class.

V gene: TRBV5-1
J gene: TRBJ1-6
D gene: TRBD1
clone size: -
CDR3 DNA: TGCGCCAGCAGTGCCACTCAGGGGGTAAATTCACCCCTCCACTTT
CDR3 protein: CASSATQGVNSPLHF

V gene: TRBV28
J gene: TRBJ1-5
D gene: TRBD1
clone size: -
CDR3 DNA: TGTGCCAGCAGTTCCCCGGACAGGGCCTCTATTTATAGCAATCAGCCCCAGCATTTT
CDR3 protein: CASSSPDRASIYSNQPQHF

V gene: TRBV28
J gene: TRBJ2-1
D gene: -
clone size: -
CDR3 DNA: TGTGCCAGCAGTTTCTCACTTTCCAATGAGCAGTTCTTC
CDR3 protein: CASSFSLSNEQFF

V gene: TRBV29-1
J gene: TRBJ1-1
D gene: -
clone size: -
CDR3 DNA: TGCAGCCTCCGGGGGGACACTGAAGCTTTCTTT
CDR3 protein: CSLRGDTEAFF

V gene: TRBV18
J gene: TRBJ1-2
D gene: TRBD1
clone size: few
CDR3 DNA: TGTGCCAGCTCACCCGGACAGGTCTATGGCTACACCTTC
CDR3 protein: CASSPGQVYGYTF

V gene: TRBV5-6
J gene: TRBJ1-1
D gene: TRBD1
clone size: -
CDR3 DNA: TGTGCCAGCAGCTTGGTTGGAGGGGGCTCTGAAGCTTTCTTT
CDR3 protein: CASSLVGGGSEAFF

V gene: TRBV5-4
J gene: TRBJ2-5
D gene: TRBD2
clone size: -
CDR3 DNA: TGTGCCAGCAGCCGGGCGGGGGTCGGGGAGACCCAGTACTTC
CDR3 protein: CASSRAGVGETQYF

V gene: TRBV29-1
J gene: TRBJ1-2
D gene: -
clone size: -
CDR3 DNA: TGCAGCGTTTCGTCCTTGGACATTCGTGGCTACACCTTC
CDR3 protein: CSVSSLDIRGYTF

V gene: TRBV15
J gene: TRBJ1-1
D gene: TRBD1
clone size: -
CDR3 DNA: TGTGCCACCAGCAGAGTGAGGACAGGGCCTCTTGCTGAAGCTTTCTTT
CDR3 protein: CATSRVRTGPLAEAFF

V gene: TRBV28
J gene: TRBJ2-3
D gene: -
clone size: -
CDR3 DNA: TGTGCCAGCAGTTTGACAGCGTGGAACCCCACAGATACGCAGTATTTT
CDR3 protein: CASSLTAWNPTDTQYF

V gene: TRBV12-5
J gene: TRBJ2-7
D gene: TRBD1
clone size: once
CDR3 DNA: TGTGCTAGTCGACAGGGGGTTTACGAGCAGTACTTC
CDR3 protein: CASRQGVYEQYF

V gene: TRBV18
J gene: TRBJ1-5
D gene: -
clone size: -
CDR3 DNA: TGTGCCAGCTCACCACGTCAGGACAATCAGCCCCAGCATTTT
CDR3 protein: CASSPRQDNQPQHF

V gene: TRBV28
J gene: TRBJ1-2
D gene: -
clone size: once
CDR3 DNA: TGTGCCAGCAGTTCAGACAGTTATGCCCTCTATGGCTACACCTTC
CDR3 protein: CASSSDSYALYGYTF

V gene: TRBV7-8
J gene: TRBJ1-5
D gene: TRBD1
clone size: -
CDR3 DNA: TGTGCCAGCAGCCCGGAAAGGACAGGGCGACAGCCCCAGCATTTT
CDR3 protein: CASSPERTGRQPQHF

V gene: TRBV2
J gene: TRBJ1-1
D gene: -
clone size: -
CDR3 DNA: TGTGCCAGCAGTGAGAGGGCCATCGGGGAAGCTTTCTTT
CDR3 protein: CASSERAIGEAFF

V gene: TRBV27
J gene: TRBJ2-7
D gene: -
clone size: -
CDR3 DNA: TGTGCCAGCAGCCATTCCTACGAGCAGTACTTC
CDR3 protein: CASSHSYEQYF

V gene: TRBV27
J gene: TRBJ1-5
D gene: -
clone size: -
CDR3 DNA: TGTGCCAGCAGTGCGTTAGGAGCGCAGCCCCAGCATTTT
CDR3 protein: CASSALGAQPQHF

V gene: TRBV5-1
J gene: TRBJ2-2
D gene: TRBD1
clone size: -
CDR3 DNA: TGCGCCAGCAGCTTGACAGGGGCGACGAACACCGGGGAGCTGTTTTTT
CDR3 protein: CASSLTGATNTGELFF

V gene: TRBV7-6
J gene: TRBJ2-3
D gene: -
clone size: once
CDR3 DNA: TGTGCCAGCAGCTTAGCAGCATCCTCTAGCACAGATACGCAGTATTTT
CDR3 protein: CASSLAASSSTDTQYF

V gene: TRBV29-1
J gene: TRBJ1-2
D gene: -
clone size: -
CDR3 DNA: TGCAGCGTTGAAGAGGGGGCGCGTCTATCCTACACCTTC
CDR3 protein: CSVEEGARLSYTF

V gene: TRBV7-9
J gene: TRBJ2-5
D gene: -
clone size: -
CDR3 DNA: TGTGCCAGCAGCCAGGCTCAAGAGACCCAGTACTTC
CDR3 protein: CASSQAQETQYF

V gene: TRBV18
J gene: TRBJ2-5
D gene: TRBD2
clone size: -
CDR3 DNA: TGTGCCAGCTCACCACTGGGACTAGCGGGGAACCAAGAGACCCAGTACTTC
CDR3 protein: CASSPLGLAGNQETQYF

V gene: TRBV7-2
J gene: TRBJ1-1
D gene: -
clone size: -
CDR3 DNA: TGTGCCAGCAGCCCGACAGGTAACACTGAAGCTTTCTTT
CDR3 protein: CASSPTGNTEAFF

V gene: TRBV11-2
J gene: TRBJ2-1
D gene: TRBD2
clone size: -
CDR3 DNA: TGTGCCAGCAGCCTTGGGACTAGCGGGAGTCTAGGAAATGAGCAGTTCTTC
CDR3 protein: CASSLGTSGSLGNEQFF

V gene: TRBV7-2
J gene: TRBJ1-4
D gene: TRBD1
clone size: -
CDR3 DNA: TGTGCCAGCAGCACAGACAGGGGGCGATATGAAAAACTGTTTTTT
CDR3 protein: CASSTDRGRYEKLFF

V gene: TRBV28
J gene: TRBJ1-6
D gene: -
clone size: -
CDR3 DNA: TGTGCCAGCAGTTTAATTAACAGGGAGTCTAGATCACCCCTCCACTTT
CDR3 protein: CASSLINRESRSPLHF

V gene: TRBV30
J gene: TRBJ2-7
D gene: TRBD1
clone size: -
CDR3 DNA: TGTGCCTGGATAGGCGGACAGGGGAACTACGAGCAGTACTTC
CDR3 protein: CAWIGGQGNYEQYF

V gene: TRBV27
J gene: TRBJ2-7
D gene: TRBD1
clone size: few
CDR3 DNA: TGTGCCAGCACCTCAAGTGGACAGGGACACTACGAGCAGTACTTC
CDR3 protein: CASTSSGQGHYEQYF

V gene: TRBV19
J gene: TRBJ2-1
D gene: -
clone size: -
CDR3 DNA: TGTGCCAGTAGTATAGCCTACGAGGTATTAAGCAATGAGCAGTTCTTC
CDR3 protein: CASSIAYEVLSNEQFF

V gene: TRBV20-1
J gene: TRBJ2-7
D gene: -
clone size: -
CDR3 DNA: TGCAGTGCAAGAACTTACGAGCAGTACTTC
CDR3 protein: CSARTYEQYF

V gene: TRBV28
J gene: TRBJ1-4
D gene: -
clone size: -
CDR3 DNA: TGTGCCAGCAGTTTATTGACAGCAACTAATGAAAAACTGTTTTTT
CDR3 protein: CASSLLTATNEKLFF

V gene: TRBV6-5
J gene: TRBJ2-7
D gene: TRBD1
clone size: -
CDR3 DNA: TGTGCCAGCAAAAACAGGGGATCCTACGAGCAGTACTTC
CDR3 protein: CASKNRGSYEQYF

V gene: TRBV27
J gene: TRBJ2-1
D gene: TRBD2
clone size: -
CDR3 DNA: TGTGCCAGCTCTACTAGCGGGGAGTACAATGAGCAGTTCTTC
CDR3 protein: CASSTSGEYNEQFF

V gene: TRBV14
J gene: TRBJ2-1
D gene: TRBD1
clone size: once
CDR3 DNA: TGTGCCAGCAGCCAAGATCTGGCGCTGGGACAGGGGTTGTTCTTC
CDR3 protein: CASSQDLALGQGLFF

V gene: TRBV28
J gene: TRBJ1-5
D gene: -
clone size: -
CDR3 DNA: TGTGCCAGTCAGGCCCCAAGTCCCAGCAATCAGCCCCAGCATTTT
CDR3 protein: CASQAPSPSNQPQHF

V gene: TRBV3-1/TRBV3-2
J gene: TRBJ1-1
D gene: -
clone size: -
CDR3 DNA: TGTGCCAGCAGCCCCCGGGACAAGGGGAGTTACGCTTTCTTT
CDR3 protein: CASSPRDKGSYAFF

V gene: TRBV28
J gene: TRBJ2-5
D gene: TRBD2
clone size: -
CDR3 DNA: TGTGCCAGCTCCCGGGGGGGTTCAATATCGGAGACCCAGTACTTC
CDR3 protein: CASSRGGSISETQYF

V gene: TRBV7-6
J gene: TRBJ1-5
D gene: -
clone size: -
CDR3 DNA: TGTGCCAGCAGCTCTCCCAATCAGCCCCAGCATTTT
CDR3 protein: CASSSPNQPQHF

V gene: TRBV7-9
J gene: TRBJ2-5
D gene: TRBD2
clone size: -
CDR3 DNA: TGTGCCAGCAGCCTCGGGGGACTAGCGGGAGGTGAGACCCAGTACTTC
CDR3 protein: CASSLGGLAGGETQYF

V gene: TRBV3-1/TRBV3-2
J gene: TRBJ2-7
D gene: -
clone size: -
CDR3 DNA: TGTGCCAGCAGCCAGCGTAGCTACGAGCAGTACTTC
CDR3 protein: CASSQRSYEQYF

V gene: TRBV7-3
J gene: TRBJ1-1
D gene: -
clone size: -
CDR3 DNA: TGTGCCAGCAGCTTAGCCGCCTTGGGGGGTCTAATGAACACTGAAGCTTTCTTT
CDR3 protein: CASSLAALGGLMNTEAFF

V gene: TRBV4-1
J gene: TRBJ2-7
D gene: -
clone size: -
CDR3 DNA: TGCGCCAGCAGCCAAGATCACAGGGAATTCGGCTACGAGCAGTACTTC
CDR3 protein: CASSQDHREFGYEQYF

V gene: TRBV7-8
J gene: TRBJ2-3
D gene: -
clone size: once
CDR3 DNA: TGTGCCAGCAGCCGCAGGGGCAACACAGATACGCAGTATTTT
CDR3 protein: CASSRRGNTDTQYF

V gene: TRBV5-1
J gene: TRBJ1-4
D gene: TRBD1
clone size: -
CDR3 DNA: TGCGCCAGCAGCTTGGGGTGGGGACAGACTAATGAAAAACTGTTTTTT
CDR3 protein: CASSLGWGQTNEKLFF

V gene: TRBV5-6
J gene: TRBJ2-7
D gene: TRBD2
clone size: -
CDR3 DNA: TGTGCCAGCAGCCATCTAGCGGGCCCCTACGAGCAGTACTTC
CDR3 protein: CASSHLAGPYEQYF

V gene: TRBV18
J gene: TRBJ1-1
D gene: -
clone size: -
CDR3 DNA: TGTGCCAGCTCACCACCCGAAGGGGCTAACACTGAAGCTTTCTTT
CDR3 protein: CASSPPEGANTEAFF

V gene: TRBV7-3
J gene: TRBJ2-1
D gene: TRBD2
clone size: -
CDR3 DNA: TGTGCCAGCAGTAACAACCTAGCGGGAGCCACTAATGAGCAGTTCTTC
CDR3 protein: CASSNNLAGATNEQFF

V gene: TRBV24-1
J gene: TRBJ2-3
D gene: TRBD2
clone size: -
CDR3 DNA: TGTGCCACCAGTAAGAGCGGGAGGGCAGATACGCAGTATTTT
CDR3 protein: CATSKSGRADTQYF